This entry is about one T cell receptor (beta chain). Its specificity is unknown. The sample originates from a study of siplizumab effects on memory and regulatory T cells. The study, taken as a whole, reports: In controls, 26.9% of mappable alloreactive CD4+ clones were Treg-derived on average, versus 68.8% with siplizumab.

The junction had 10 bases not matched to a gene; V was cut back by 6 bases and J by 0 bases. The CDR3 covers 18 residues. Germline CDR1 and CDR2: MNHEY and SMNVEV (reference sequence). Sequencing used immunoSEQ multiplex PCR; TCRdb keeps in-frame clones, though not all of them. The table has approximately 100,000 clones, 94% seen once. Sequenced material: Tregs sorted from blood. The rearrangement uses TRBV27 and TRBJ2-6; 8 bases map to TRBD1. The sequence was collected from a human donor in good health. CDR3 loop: CASSRATGQASGANVLTF. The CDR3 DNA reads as TGTGCCAGCAGCCGAGCCACGGGACAGGCCTCTGGGGCCAACGTCCTGACTTTC.